Listed below are T cell receptor beta chains from one sample, sequenced in a study of cytomegalovirus exposure and HLA in healthy donors. TCRdb's copy holds only in-frame clones and misses some; the assay was immunoSEQ multiplex PCR. Of over 110,000 clones in the sample, 86% were seen once. Sequencing was performed on PBMCs. The receptors come from a man aged 18 to 30 in good health and CMV-seronegative. CDR3s include the opening cysteine and the closing phenylalanine or tryptophan. A D gene is named only where the DNA matches it firmly. Only part of the rows carry a size: once, few, many, or a class if the clone is expanded.

clone size: NA
D gene: TRBD1
V gene: TRBV27
J gene: TRBJ1-5
CDR3 protein: CASSFTGGAGQPQHF
CDR3 DNA: TGTGCCAGCAGTTTTACAGGGGGCGCGGGTCAGCCCCAGCATTTT

clone size: once
D gene: TRBD1
V gene: TRBV10-1
J gene: TRBJ2-4
CDR3 protein: CASSGQGAKNIQYF
CDR3 DNA: TGCGCCAGCTCTGGACAGGGGGCCAAAAACATTCAGTACTTC

clone size: NA
D gene: NA
V gene: TRBV18
J gene: TRBJ1-1
CDR3 protein: CASSPQGGIHTEAFF
CDR3 DNA: TGTGCCAGCTCACCACAGGGAGGTATCCACACTGAAGCTTTCTTT

clone size: NA
D gene: TRBD2
V gene: TRBV7-2
J gene: TRBJ2-7
CDR3 protein: CASSLEGSGRGEQYF
CDR3 DNA: TGTGCCAGCAGCCTCGAGGGGAGCGGGAGGGGGGAGCAGTACTTC

clone size: NA
D gene: NA
V gene: TRBV11-2
J gene: TRBJ1-1
CDR3 protein: CASSSTHRFEAFF
CDR3 DNA: TGTGCCAGCAGCTCGACCCACAGGTTTGAAGCTTTCTTT

clone size: NA
D gene: NA
V gene: TRBV28
J gene: TRBJ2-5
CDR3 protein: CASSLSSLGETQYF
CDR3 DNA: TGTGCCAGCAGTTTATCCTCACTAGGAGAGACCCAGTACTTC

clone size: NA
D gene: NA
V gene: TRBV21-1
J gene: TRBJ2-7
CDR3 protein: CASSKAAYEQYF
CDR3 DNA: TGTGCCAGCAGCAAAGCGGCTTACGAGCAGTACTTC

clone size: NA
D gene: TRBD1
V gene: TRBV6-1
J gene: TRBJ1-4
CDR3 protein: CASRDRGRDEKLFF
CDR3 DNA: TGTGCCAGCAGGGACAGGGGGCGGGATGAAAAACTGTTTTTT

clone size: NA
D gene: NA
V gene: TRBV11-2
J gene: TRBJ2-4
CDR3 protein: CASSLGTEGKNIQYF
CDR3 DNA: TGTGCCAGCAGCTTAGGCACCGAGGGCAAAAACATTCAGTACTTC

clone size: NA
D gene: NA
V gene: TRBV7-9
J gene: TRBJ1-1
CDR3 protein: CASSLFLNTEAFF
CDR3 DNA: TGTGCCAGCAGCTTATTCCTAAACACTGAAGCTTTCTTT

clone size: NA
D gene: TRBD2
V gene: TRBV6-1
J gene: TRBJ2-7
CDR3 protein: CASRGLAGGSSYEQYF
CDR3 DNA: TGTGCCAGCCGTGGACTAGCGGGGGGAAGCTCCTACGAGCAGTACTTC

clone size: NA
D gene: TRBD1
V gene: TRBV11-3
J gene: TRBJ1-5
CDR3 protein: CASSLADRINSNQPQHF
CDR3 DNA: TGTGCCAGCAGCTTAGCGGACAGGATTAATAGCAATCAGCCCCAGCATTTT

clone size: NA
D gene: NA
V gene: TRBV7-9
J gene: TRBJ2-7
CDR3 protein: CASSLVSSVYEQYF
CDR3 DNA: TGTGCCAGCAGCTTAGTATCCAGCGTCTACGAGCAGTACTTC

clone size: once
D gene: NA
V gene: TRBV15
J gene: TRBJ2-6
CDR3 protein: CATSRERASGANVLTF
CDR3 DNA: TGTGCCACCAGCAGAGAGAGGGCCTCTGGGGCCAACGTCCTGACTTTC

clone size: NA
D gene: TRBD1
V gene: TRBV11-2
J gene: TRBJ2-5
CDR3 protein: CASSLQGAGETQYF
CDR3 DNA: TGTGCCAGCAGCTTACAGGGGGCCGGGGAGACCCAGTACTTC

clone size: NA
D gene: NA
V gene: TRBV7-8
J gene: TRBJ2-1
CDR3 protein: CASSLVQRADNEQFF
CDR3 DNA: TGTGCCAGCAGCTTAGTCCAGCGGGCCGACAATGAGCAGTTCTTC

clone size: NA
D gene: NA
V gene: TRBV29-1
J gene: TRBJ1-1
CDR3 protein: CSANGGYAEAFF
CDR3 DNA: TGCAGCGCAAATGGCGGCTATGCTGAAGCTTTCTTT

clone size: NA
D gene: TRBD2
V gene: TRBV5-1
J gene: TRBJ2-3
CDR3 protein: CASSLVVSGSTDTQYF
CDR3 DNA: TGCGCCAGCAGCTTGGTGGTTAGCGGGAGTACGGATACGCAGTATTTT

clone size: NA
D gene: NA
V gene: TRBV5-1
J gene: TRBJ1-2
CDR3 protein: CASSYGTLYGYTF
CDR3 DNA: TGCGCCAGCAGCTACGGGACACTCTATGGCTACACCTTC

clone size: few
D gene: NA
V gene: TRBV10-1
J gene: TRBJ2-1
CDR3 protein: CASSESGRGEQFF
CDR3 DNA: TGCGCCAGCAGTGAGTCGGGGCGGGGAGAGCAGTTCTTC

clone size: NA
D gene: NA
V gene: TRBV19
J gene: TRBJ2-3
CDR3 protein: CASRAEKITDTQYF
CDR3 DNA: TGTGCCAGTAGGGCAGAAAAGATCACAGATACGCAGTATTTT

clone size: NA
D gene: NA
V gene: TRBV7-6
J gene: TRBJ2-2
CDR3 protein: CASSLGVNTGELFF
CDR3 DNA: TGTGCCAGCAGCTTAGGAGTGAACACCGGGGAGCTGTTTTTT

clone size: once
D gene: NA
V gene: TRBV10-3
J gene: TRBJ2-1
CDR3 protein: CAIRPVEFNNEQFF
CDR3 DNA: TGTGCCATCCGTCCCGTAGAATTTAACAATGAGCAGTTCTTC

clone size: NA
D gene: TRBD1
V gene: TRBV6-5
J gene: TRBJ1-6
CDR3 protein: CASSYTGTGPSPLHF
CDR3 DNA: TGTGCCAGCAGTTACACCGGGACAGGTCCTTCACCCCTCCACTTT

clone size: NA
D gene: NA
V gene: TRBV7-9
J gene: TRBJ2-7
CDR3 protein: CASSLAGGEQYF
CDR3 DNA: TGTGCCAGCAGCTTAGCAGGAGGCGAGCAGTACTTC

clone size: NA
D gene: TRBD1
V gene: TRBV15
J gene: TRBJ1-3
CDR3 protein: CATSRGSGTGGNTIYF
CDR3 DNA: TGTGCCACCAGCAGAGGCTCCGGGACAGGGGGAAACACCATATATTTT

clone size: few
D gene: TRBD1
V gene: TRBV6-1
J gene: TRBJ1-1
CDR3 protein: CASSWTGNIRVGAFF
CDR3 DNA: TGTGCCAGCAGTTGGACAGGGAATATTAGGGTGGGAGCTTTCTTT

clone size: few
D gene: TRBD1
V gene: TRBV7-9
J gene: TRBJ1-2
CDR3 protein: CASRPGTAEYGYTF
CDR3 DNA: TGTGCCAGCAGACCTGGGACAGCTGAGTATGGCTACACCTTC

clone size: NA
D gene: NA
V gene: TRBV29-1
J gene: TRBJ2-1
CDR3 protein: CSVVKRLDYNEQFF
CDR3 DNA: TGCAGCGTTGTGAAACGGCTAGATTACAATGAGCAGTTCTTC

clone size: NA
D gene: TRBD1
V gene: TRBV18
J gene: TRBJ2-5
CDR3 protein: CASSPTGGRETQYF
CDR3 DNA: TGTGCCAGCTCACCGACAGGGGGGCGAGAGACCCAGTACTTC

clone size: NA
D gene: NA
V gene: TRBV6-1
J gene: TRBJ1-1
CDR3 protein: CASSEAPGVWTEAFF
CDR3 DNA: TGTGCCAGCAGTGAAGCACCAGGGGTTTGGACTGAAGCTTTCTTT

clone size: few
D gene: TRBD1
V gene: TRBV7-9
J gene: TRBJ2-3
CDR3 protein: CASSRGTGTTDTQYF
CDR3 DNA: TGTGCCAGCAGCCGAGGGACAGGGACCACAGATACGCAGTATTTT

clone size: few
D gene: NA
V gene: TRBV4-3
J gene: TRBJ2-7
CDR3 protein: CASSQGAGSYEQYF
CDR3 DNA: TGCGCCAGCAGCCAAGGGGCAGGGTCCTACGAGCAGTACTTC

clone size: NA
D gene: TRBD1
V gene: TRBV2
J gene: TRBJ2-7
CDR3 protein: CASSGTGARTYEQYF
CDR3 DNA: TGTGCCAGCAGTGGTACAGGGGCGCGGACCTACGAGCAGTACTTC

clone size: NA
D gene: NA
V gene: TRBV13
J gene: TRBJ2-1
CDR3 protein: CASSLTLAVNSYNEQFF
CDR3 DNA: TGTGCCAGCAGCTTAACCCTCGCGGTGAACTCCTACAATGAGCAGTTCTTC

clone size: NA
D gene: NA
V gene: TRBV28
J gene: TRBJ1-4
CDR3 protein: CASSFVPGGATNEKLFF
CDR3 DNA: TGTGCCAGCAGTTTTGTTCCGGGAGGGGCAACTAATGAAAAACTGTTTTTT

clone size: NA
D gene: NA
V gene: TRBV5-4
J gene: TRBJ2-7
CDR3 protein: CASSSRYEQYF
CDR3 DNA: TGTGCCAGCAGCTCCCGCTACGAGCAGTACTTC

clone size: NA
D gene: NA
V gene: TRBV2
J gene: TRBJ2-5
CDR3 protein: CASGGLGGGKIKETQYF
CDR3 DNA: TGTGCCAGCGGGGGACTTGGAGGCGGGAAGATTAAAGAGACCCAGTACTTC

clone size: once
D gene: NA
V gene: TRBV7-7
J gene: TRBJ2-3
CDR3 protein: CASSPTGTDTQYF
CDR3 DNA: TGTGCCAGCAGCCCGACGGGGACAGATACGCAGTATTTT

clone size: NA
D gene: NA
V gene: TRBV25-1
J gene: TRBJ2-7
CDR3 protein: CASSPPPGHSYEQYF
CDR3 DNA: TGTGCCAGCAGTCCACCCCCGGGACACTCCTACGAGCAGTACTTC

clone size: few
D gene: NA
V gene: TRBV12-5
J gene: TRBJ1-5
CDR3 protein: CASIAQHF
CDR3 DNA: TGTGCTAGTATAGCCCAGCATTTT

clone size: NA
D gene: TRBD2
V gene: TRBV28
J gene: TRBJ2-1
CDR3 protein: CASSPASGSSYNEQFF
CDR3 DNA: TGTGCCAGCAGTCCGGCGAGCGGGAGCTCCTACAATGAGCAGTTCTTC

clone size: NA
D gene: TRBD2
V gene: TRBV30
J gene: TRBJ2-3
CDR3 protein: CAWSALAGAGTDTQYF
CDR3 DNA: TGTGCCTGGAGTGCACTAGCGGGAGCGGGCACAGATACGCAGTATTTT

clone size: NA
D gene: TRBD1
V gene: TRBV4-2
J gene: TRBJ1-4
CDR3 protein: CASSHDIKGQANEKLFF
CDR3 DNA: TGTGCCAGCAGCCACGACATAAAGGGACAGGCTAATGAAAAACTGTTTTTT

clone size: NA
D gene: NA
V gene: TRBV28
J gene: TRBJ2-1
CDR3 protein: CASSGRLGNNEQFF
CDR3 DNA: TGTGCCAGCAGCGGACGGCTCGGGAACAATGAGCAGTTCTTC

clone size: NA
D gene: NA
V gene: TRBV4-2
J gene: TRBJ2-5
CDR3 protein: CASSPGLGGGAETQYF
CDR3 DNA: TGTGCCAGCAGCCCAGGCTTGGGTGGGGGGGCGGAGACCCAGTACTTC

clone size: NA
D gene: NA
V gene: TRBV2
J gene: TRBJ1-1
CDR3 protein: CASKGQANTEAFF
CDR3 DNA: TGTGCCAGCAAGGGACAAGCGAACACTGAAGCTTTCTTT

clone size: once
D gene: NA
V gene: TRBV10-3
J gene: TRBJ1-2
CDR3 protein: CAISASVGGRVVYGYTF
CDR3 DNA: TGTGCCATCAGTGCCTCCGTCGGGGGGCGCGTCGTCTATGGCTACACCTTC

clone size: NA
D gene: NA
V gene: TRBV7-9
J gene: TRBJ1-5
CDR3 protein: CASSFGSGEPQHF
CDR3 DNA: NA

clone size: NA
D gene: TRBD1
V gene: TRBV30
J gene: TRBJ1-1
CDR3 protein: CVATGGNTEAFF
CDR3 DNA: TGTGTCGCAACAGGGGGCAACACTGAAGCTTTCTTT

clone size: once
D gene: NA
V gene: TRBV27
J gene: TRBJ2-5
CDR3 protein: CASSLREQGETQYF
CDR3 DNA: TGTGCCAGCAGTTTACGGGAGCAGGGAGAGACCCAGTACTTC

clone size: NA
D gene: TRBD2
V gene: TRBV7-6
J gene: TRBJ2-1
CDR3 protein: CASSVLAGSRNEQFF
CDR3 DNA: TGTGCCAGCAGCGTACTAGCGGGGAGCCGGAATGAGCAGTTCTTC

clone size: NA
D gene: NA
V gene: TRBV6-6
J gene: TRBJ2-7
CDR3 protein: CASSYPDSPLHEQYF
CDR3 DNA: TGTGCCAGCAGTTACCCCGACAGTCCGCTGCACGAGCAGTACTTC

clone size: NA
D gene: TRBD2
V gene: TRBV19
J gene: TRBJ2-3
CDR3 protein: CASSTLAGVGSDTQYF
CDR3 DNA: TGTGCCAGTAGTACGCTAGCGGGGGTAGGTTCAGATACGCAGTATTTT

clone size: NA
D gene: TRBD1
V gene: TRBV5-1
J gene: TRBJ1-1
CDR3 protein: CASSLGQLTIGAFF
CDR3 DNA: TGCGCCAGCAGCCTGGGACAGCTCACGATTGGAGCTTTCTTT

clone size: NA
D gene: NA
V gene: TRBV28
J gene: TRBJ1-2
CDR3 protein: CASSLGGAPRGYTF
CDR3 DNA: TGTGCCAGCAGTTTGGGGGGGGCGCCGCGAGGCTACACCTTC

clone size: once
D gene: TRBD1
V gene: TRBV6-5
J gene: TRBJ2-2
CDR3 protein: CASSSDREDTGELFF
CDR3 DNA: TGTGCCAGCAGTTCGGACAGGGAAGACACCGGGGAGCTGTTTTTT